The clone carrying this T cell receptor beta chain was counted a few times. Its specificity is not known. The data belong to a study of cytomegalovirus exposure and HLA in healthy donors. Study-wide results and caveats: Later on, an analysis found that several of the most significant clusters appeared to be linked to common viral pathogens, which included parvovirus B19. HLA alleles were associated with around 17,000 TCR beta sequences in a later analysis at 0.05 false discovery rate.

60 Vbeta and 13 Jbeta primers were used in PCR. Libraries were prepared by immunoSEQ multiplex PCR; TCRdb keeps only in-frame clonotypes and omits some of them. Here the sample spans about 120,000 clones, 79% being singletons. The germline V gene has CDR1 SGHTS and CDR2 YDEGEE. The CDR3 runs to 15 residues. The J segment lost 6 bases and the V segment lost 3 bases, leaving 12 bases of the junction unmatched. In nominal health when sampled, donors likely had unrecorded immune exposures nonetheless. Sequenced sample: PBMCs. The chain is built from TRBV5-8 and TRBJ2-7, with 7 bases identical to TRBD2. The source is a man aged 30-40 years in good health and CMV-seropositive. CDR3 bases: TGTGCCAGCAGCTGGACCGGGACTACTCTCCGCGAGCAGTACTTC. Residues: CASSWTGTTLREQYF.